The present TCR beta chain was sequenced within a study of blood T cell repertoires in COVID-19. Turning to the study itself: Sites across the United States, Italy and Spain contributed samples from acute and convalescent COVID-19. Sample material is recorded as cDNA or gDNA derived from T cells, B-cell-depleted T cells, or PBMCs.

Per the original methods: Estimated nucleated cell counts came from reference gene primer amplification. Sequencing was performed with immunoSEQ multiplex PCR; in TCRdb, only in-frame clones are kept and a portion is missing. The D gene and trimming were derived from the DNA, and the V and J assignments and clone size from that table. The sample consists of about 140,000 clones, approximately 88% of them appearing once. Per germline, CDR1 SGHRS and CDR2 YFSETQ. This CDR3 has 14 residues. The V gene end was trimmed by 0 bases and the J gene end by 9 bases; junction bases not matched to a gene: 4. Material: peripheral blood. The receptor was isolated from a man aged 55 to 69 with active or convalescent COVID-19. The gene calls are TRBV5-1 and TRBJ2-7; 12 bases agree with TRBD2. This chain's CDR3 is CASSLEGLAGLQYF. CDR3 sequence (DNA): TGCGCCAGCAGCTTGGAAGGACTAGCGGGGCTGCAGTACTTC.